Listed below are T cell receptor beta chains from one sample, sequenced in a study of T cells in Graves' hyperthyroidism and ophthalmopathy. Each CDR3 protein is one row after TCRdb ran MiXCR on the multiplex PCR reads. Among 500,000 to 800,000 distinct CDR3 sequences listed, about 15% were seen once. The sequencing sample was made of blood. These receptors were collected from a woman aged 50 to 60 with Graves' ophthalmopathy. Both conserved end residues are part of each CDR3. D genes are given only for firm matches. Rows give clone size only sometimes, using once, few, many, or a class for an expanded clone.

j_call cdr3_length v_call d_call clone_size cdr3_aa cdr3_nt
TRBJ2-7 15 TRBV28 NA many CASSLRPGKLYEQYF TGTGCCAGCAGTTTGAGGCCGGGGAAACTATACGAGCAGTACTTC
TRBJ1-2 16 TRBV13 NA NA CASSEGRSSQVHGYTF TGTGCCAGCAGCGAGGGCAGAAGTAGTCAGGTCCATGGCTACACCTTC
TRBJ1-5 19 TRBV28 NA few CASSFSGVTLKLDNQPQHF TGTGCCAGCAGTTTCTCAGGGGTAACCCTGAAATTGGACAATCAGCCCCAGCATTTT
TRBJ2-5 12 TRBV14 NA few CASSPSWETQYF TGTGCCAGCAGCCCTAGTTGGGAGACCCAGTACTTC
TRBJ2-3 13 TRBV19 NA NA CASSIGRRDTQYF TGTGCCAGTAGTATTGGAAGGAGAGATACGCAGTATTTT
TRBJ2-1 14 TRBV6-2/TRBV6-3 TRBD2 few CASSYGREIDEQFF TGTGCCAGCAGTTATGGGCGGGAGATCGATGAGCAGTTCTTC
TRBJ2-7 14 TRBV7-9 NA many CASGWEVYSYEQYF TGTGCCAGCGGGTGGGAGGTTTACTCCTACGAGCAGTACTTC
TRBJ2-1 12 TRBV24-1 NA NA CATGRQRDEQFF TGTGCCACCGGGAGACAGAGGGATGAGCAGTTCTTC
TRBJ2-5 15 TRBV7-2 NA many CASSPMLAVQETQYF TGTGCCAGCAGCCCGATGTTAGCGGTTCAAGAGACCCAGTACTTC
TRBJ1-2 14 TRBV19 TRBD1 few CASSMPGQGYGYTF TGTGCCAGTAGTATGCCGGGACAGGGTTATGGCTACACCTTC
TRBJ1-1 13 TRBV9 NA NA CASSDGWNTEAFF TGTGCCAGCAGCGATGGGTGGAACACTGAAGCTTTCTTT
TRBJ2-7 14 TRBV12-3/TRBV12-4 NA many CASSRGLSAYEQYF TGTGCCAGCAGTCGGGGCCTCTCCGCCTACGAGCAGTACTTC
TRBJ2-7 15 TRBV5-1 TRBD1 NA CASSLGQGVGNEQYF TGCGCCAGCAGCTTGGGACAGGGAGTTGGGAACGAGCAGTACTTC
TRBJ2-1 13 TRBV7-3 TRBD2 few CASSFGTSYEQFF TGTGCCAGCAGCTTTGGGACTAGCTATGAGCAGTTCTTC
TRBJ1-1 12 TRBV6-1 NA NA CASSRTGFGAFF TGTGCCAGCAGCCGAACAGGGTTCGGAGCTTTCTTT
TRBJ2-7 12 TRBV6-1 TRBD1 few CASSHGTVEQYF TGTGCCAGCAGTCACGGGACAGTCGAGCAGTACTTC
TRBJ1-1 14 TRBV29-1 NA many CSVGRDTGNTEAFF TGCAGCGTTGGTCGGGACACCGGCAACACTGAAGCTTTCTTT
TRBJ2-1 15 TRBV20-1 NA many CSAPVRGLSYNEQFF TGCAGTGCCCCGGTGAGGGGGTTATCCTACAATGAGCAGTTCTTC
TRBJ2-7 15 TRBV15 TRBD1 NA CATSRDPGQDYEQYF TGTGCCACCAGCAGAGATCCGGGACAGGACTACGAGCAGTACTTC
TRBJ2-7 15 TRBV28 TRBD1 NA CASSFTQDRSYEQYF TGTGCCAGCAGCTTCACGCAGGACAGGTCCTACGAGCAGTACTTC
TRBJ1-3 16 TRBV7-9 NA NA CASSSTLLSSGNTIYF TGCGCCAGCAGCTCGACTTTACTATCCTCTGGAAACACCATATATTTT
TRBJ2-4 15 TRBV28 NA NA CVSSPRAGGINIQYF TGTGTCAGCTCCCCTCGGGCCGGGGGCATAAACATTCAGTACTTC
TRBJ2-1 17 TRBV7-2 TRBD2 many CASSLSAGGPGDSEQFF TGTGCCAGCAGCTTATCTGCGGGAGGGCCTGGGGACAGTGAGCAGTTCTTC
TRBJ2-3 13 TRBV20-1 NA many CSASSPRGDTQYF TGCAGTGCTAGTAGTCCACGGGGAGATACGCAGTATTTT
TRBJ2-7 17 TRBV6-1 TRBD2 NA CASKVRGLAARWHEQYF TGTGCCAGCAAAGTACGGGGACTAGCGGCTCGCTGGCACGAGCAGTACTTC
TRBJ1-5 13 TRBV29-1 NA few CSVAGDVGQPQHF TGCAGCGTTGCCGGGGATGTGGGTCAGCCCCAGCATTTT
TRBJ1-5 16 TRBV5-1 NA NA CASSLGGASSNQPQHF TGCGCCAGCAGCTTAGGTGGGGCGTCGAGCAATCAGCCCCAGCATTTT
TRBJ1-5 15 TRBV9 TRBD1 NA CASSNEPGQSGPQHF TGTGCCAGCAGCAACGAACCGGGACAGTCAGGGCCCCAGCATTTT
TRBJ1-6 14 TRBV14 NA NA CASSQDRGTSPLHF TGTGCCAGCAGCCAAGATCGGGGAACTTCACCCCTCCACTTT
TRBJ2-1 13 TRBV6-2/TRBV6-3 NA NA CASIRPGYNEQFF TGTGCCAGCATTCGGCCGGGCTACAATGAGCAGTTCTTC
TRBJ1-1 19 TRBV28 TRBD1 many CASSPRDRVFPSPNTEAFF TGTGCCAGCAGTCCCCGGGACAGGGTTTTCCCGAGTCCTAACACTGAAGCTTTCTTT
TRBJ2-7 15 TRBV7-2 NA few CASSLEAVLSYEQYF TGTGCCAGCAGCTTAGAGGCGGTCCTTTCCTACGAGCAGTACTTC
TRBJ1-3 12 TRBV12-3/TRBV12-4 NA many CASSLIGNTIYF TGTGCCAGCAGCCTCATTGGAAACACCATATATTTT
TRBJ1-2 16 TRBV9 NA NA CASSVEKAGKGYGYTF TGTGCCAGCAGCGTAGAAAAAGCAGGGAAGGGCTATGGCTACACCTTC
TRBJ1-5 16 TRBV20-1 NA many CSARDWQGKYNQPQHF TGCAGTGCTAGAGATTGGCAGGGGAAATACAATCAGCCCCAGCATTTT
TRBJ2-7 17 TRBV30 NA NA CAWSHTPPGGKAYEQYF TGTGCCTGGAGTCACACGCCGCCTGGGGGAAAGGCGTACGAGCAGTACTTC
TRBJ2-3 16 TRBV5-1 TRBD2 many CASSLRLAGEIDTQYF TGCGCCAGCAGCTTAAGACTAGCGGGAGAGATAGATACGCAGTATTTT
TRBJ2-1 12 TRBV5-1 NA NA CASSFPGNEQFF TGCGCCAGCAGCTTTCCCGGGAATGAGCAGTTCTTC
TRBJ2-5 14 TRBV11-2 TRBD2 NA CASSSTWGGVQMYF TGTGCCAGCAGTTCAACCTGGGGGGGGGTCCAGATGTACTTC
TRBJ1-1 12 TRBV7-9 NA NA CASSLARGEAFF TGTGCCAGCAGCTTAGCTAGGGGTGAAGCTTTCTTT
TRBJ2-1 20 TRBV18 TRBD2 few CASSPLRLAGGSSSYNEQFF TGTGCCAGCTCACCACTCAGACTAGCGGGAGGGTCGAGCTCCTACAATGAGCAGTTCTTC
TRBJ1-5 15 TRBV28 NA many CASSPVGRWDQPQHF TGTGCCAGCAGTCCGGTTGGTCGTTGGGATCAGCCCCAGCATTTT
TRBJ2-5 12 TRBV11-1 NA many CASNSNQETQYF TGTGCCAGCAACAGTAACCAAGAGACCCAGTACTTC
TRBJ2-3 14 TRBV15 NA many CATSIRGNADTQYF TGTGCCACCAGCATCCGGGGCAACGCAGATACGCAGTATTTT
TRBJ1-1 14 TRBV10-3 NA many CAISDPGLSEQAFF TGTGCCATCAGTGACCCGGGACTCAGTGAGCAAGCTTTCTTT
TRBJ2-2 13 TRBV20-1 NA few CSAREGTTGELFF TGCAGTGCTAGAGAAGGTACCACCGGGGAGCTGTTTTTT
TRBJ1-5 18 TRBV6-1 TRBD1 NA CASSPPGQRLYSNQLQHF TGTGCCAGCTCGCCACCGGGACAGCGACTTTATAGCAATCAGCTCCAGCATTTT
TRBJ2-1 14 TRBV4-2 NA few CASSQYGPNNEQFF TGTGCCAGCAGCCAATACGGACCCAACAATGAGCAGTTCTTC
TRBJ2-1 12 TRBV28 NA many CASSSTGLEQFF TGTGCCAGCAGTTCGACAGGATTAGAGCAGTTCTTC
TRBJ2-7 15 TRBV28 NA many CASSLWEQGTYEQYF TGTGCCAGCAGTTTATGGGAGCAGGGGACTTACGAGCAGTACTTC
TRBJ2-3 16 TRBV2 TRBD2 many CASSEQRTSATDTQYF TGTGCCAGCAGTGAACAGAGGACTAGCGCAACAGATACGCAGTATTTT
TRBJ2-2 17 TRBV6-4 TRBD1 NA CASSLGQGPANTGELFF TGTGCCAGCAGCCTAGGACAGGGGCCCGCGAACACCGGGGAGCTGTTTTTT
TRBJ2-7 14 TRBV28 TRBD1 many CASISGTASYEQYF TGTGCCAGCATCTCCGGGACAGCATCCTACGAGCAGTACTTC
TRBJ2-7 13 TRBV29-1 NA many CSVGRAADYEQYF TGCAGCGTTGGACGAGCGGCCGACTACGAGCAGTACTTC
TRBJ1-6 16 TRBV6-1 TRBD1 few CASSVDRAVENSPLHF TGTGCCAGCAGTGTGGACAGGGCGGTCGAGAATTCACCCCTCCACTTT
TRBJ1-2 14 TRBV28 TRBD1 many CASSLLGTAYGYTF TGTGCCAGCAGTTTATTAGGGACAGCCTATGGCTACACCTTC
TRBJ2-4 13 TRBV20-1 TRBD1 many CSAAGTGFNIQYF TGCAGTGCTGCCGGGACAGGGTTTAACATTCAGTACTTC
TRBJ2-1 16 TRBV6-2/TRBV6-3 NA many CASSYSLAEKYNEQFF TGTGCCAGCAGTTATTCCCTAGCAGAAAAATACAATGAGCAGTTCTTC